This TCR beta chain was captured by sequencing in a study of response to subunit inactivated influenza vaccine. Germline V gene data show CDR1 as DFQATT and CDR2 as SNEGSKA (reference sequence). The CDR3 extends over 15 amino acids. Trimming pared 0 bases from V and 2 bases from J, leaving 11 bases between. TCRdb recomputed calls from the RT-PCR reads with MiXCR, one row per CDR3 protein. The table records approximately 200,000 distinct CDR3 sequences, 14% of them present only once. The source material was CD8+ T cells sorted from PBMCs, sampled roughly 5 days after vaccination. This chain connects TRBV20-1 to TRBJ2-1; TRBD1 might be the D (5 bases). This sequence originates from a man aged 50-60 years who received an inactivated influenza vaccine. The CDR3 spells CSARDDRVTYNEQFF. The DNA of the CDR3 is TGCAGTGCTAGAGATGACAGAGTTACCTACAATGAGCAGTTCTTC.